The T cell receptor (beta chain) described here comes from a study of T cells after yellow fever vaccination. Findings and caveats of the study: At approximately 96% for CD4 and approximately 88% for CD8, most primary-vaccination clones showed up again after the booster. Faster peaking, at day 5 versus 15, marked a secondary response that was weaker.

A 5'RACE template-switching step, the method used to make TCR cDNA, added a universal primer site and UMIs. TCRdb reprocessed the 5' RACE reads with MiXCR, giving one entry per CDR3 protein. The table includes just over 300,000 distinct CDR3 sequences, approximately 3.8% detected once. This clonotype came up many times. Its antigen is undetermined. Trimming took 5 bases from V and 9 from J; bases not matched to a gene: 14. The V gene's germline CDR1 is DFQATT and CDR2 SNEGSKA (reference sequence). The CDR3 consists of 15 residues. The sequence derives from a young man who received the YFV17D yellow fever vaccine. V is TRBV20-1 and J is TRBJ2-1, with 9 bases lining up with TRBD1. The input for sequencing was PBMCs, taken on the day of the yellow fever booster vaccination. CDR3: CSALPGQGLDGEQFF. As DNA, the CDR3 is TGCAGTGCTCTCCCCGGACAGGGGTTAGACGGTGAGCAGTTCTTC.